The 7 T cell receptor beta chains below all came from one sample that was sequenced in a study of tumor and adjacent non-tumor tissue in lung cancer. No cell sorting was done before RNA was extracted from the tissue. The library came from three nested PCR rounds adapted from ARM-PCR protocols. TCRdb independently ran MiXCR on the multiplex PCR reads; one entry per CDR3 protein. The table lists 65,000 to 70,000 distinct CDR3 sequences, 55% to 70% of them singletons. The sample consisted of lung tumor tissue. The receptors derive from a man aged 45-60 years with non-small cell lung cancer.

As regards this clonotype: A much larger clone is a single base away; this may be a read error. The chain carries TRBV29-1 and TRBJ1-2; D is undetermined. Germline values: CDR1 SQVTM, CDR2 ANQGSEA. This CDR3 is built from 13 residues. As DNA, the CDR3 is TGCAGCGTTGAAAAGGATGCTAACTATGACTACACCTTC. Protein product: CSVEKDANYDYTF.

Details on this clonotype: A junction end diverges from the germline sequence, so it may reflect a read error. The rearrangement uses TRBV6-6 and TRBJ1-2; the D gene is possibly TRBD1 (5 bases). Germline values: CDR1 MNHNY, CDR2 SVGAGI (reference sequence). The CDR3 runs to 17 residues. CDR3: CTSSYSLGTISLYGYTF. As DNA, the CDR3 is TGTACCAGCAGTTACTCACTGGGGACCATCAGCCTCTATGGCTACACCTTC.

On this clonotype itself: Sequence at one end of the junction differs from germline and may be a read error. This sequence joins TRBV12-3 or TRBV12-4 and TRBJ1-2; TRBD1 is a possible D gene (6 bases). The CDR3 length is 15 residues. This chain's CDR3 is CASSRTGNYNYGYIF. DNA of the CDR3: TGTGCCAGCAGTCGAACAGGGAACTATAACTATGGCTACATCTTC.

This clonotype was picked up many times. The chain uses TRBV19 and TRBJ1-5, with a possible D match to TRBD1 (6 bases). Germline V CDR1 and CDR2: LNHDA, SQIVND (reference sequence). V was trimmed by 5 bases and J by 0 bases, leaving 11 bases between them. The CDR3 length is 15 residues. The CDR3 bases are TGTGCCAGTAGTCCCGGGACAAGTAGCAATCAGCCCCAGCATTTT. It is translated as CASSPGTSSNQPQHF.

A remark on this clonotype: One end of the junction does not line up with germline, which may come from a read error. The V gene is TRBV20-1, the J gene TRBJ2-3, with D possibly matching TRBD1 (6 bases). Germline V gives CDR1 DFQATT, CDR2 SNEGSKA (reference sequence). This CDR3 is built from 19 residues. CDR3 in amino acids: CSASNRERRIHTATDTQYF. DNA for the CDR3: TGTAGTGCTAGTAACAGGGAAAGGAGAATACACACAGCCACAGATACGCAGTATTTT.

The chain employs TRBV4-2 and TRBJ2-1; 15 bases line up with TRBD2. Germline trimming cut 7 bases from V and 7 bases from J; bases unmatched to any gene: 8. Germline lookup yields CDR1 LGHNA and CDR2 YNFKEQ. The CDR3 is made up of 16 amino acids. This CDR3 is CASIGTSGGRRNEQFF. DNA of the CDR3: TGTGCCAGCATTGGGACTAGCGGGGGGAGGAGGAATGAGCAGTTCTTC.

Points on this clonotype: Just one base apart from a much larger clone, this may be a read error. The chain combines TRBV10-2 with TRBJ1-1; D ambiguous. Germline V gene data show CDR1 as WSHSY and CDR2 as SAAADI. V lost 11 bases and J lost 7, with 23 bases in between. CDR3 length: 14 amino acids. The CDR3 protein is CAYTANAATLEAFF. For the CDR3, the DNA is TGCGCCTACACTGCGAACGCGGCGACACTTGAAGCTTTCTTT.